The entry that follows covers one TCR beta chain sequence. This sample was included in a study of early T cells in non-severe SARS-CoV-2 infection. Trimming removed 8 bases from V and 2 bases from J, with 20 bases in between. The CDR3 has 16 amino acids. Germline CDR1 SGHVS, CDR2 FQNEAQ. TCRdb re-called the 5' RACE reads through MiXCR, storing one row per CDR3 protein. The table shows 65,000 to 85,000 distinct CDR3 sequences, with around a sixth occurring only once. The sequencing sample was made of whole blood. V usage is TRBV7-8 and J usage is TRBJ2-3; maybe TRBD1 (5 bases). The clonotype comes from an adult who was a healthcare worker with PCR-confirmed SARS-CoV-2 infection or an uninfected control (not recorded which). CDR3 protein: CASRAGFGRFTDTQYF. CDR3 nucleotides: TGTGCCAGCCGGGCAGGGTTTGGTCGGTTCACAGATACGCAGTATTTT.